Listed below are T cell receptor beta chains from one sample, sequenced in a study of neoadjuvant nivolumab and ipilimumab in lung cancer. The method was immunoSEQ multiplex PCR; TCRdb's version includes in-frame clones alone and lacks a portion of them. Of fewer than 35,000 clones in the sample, 75% to 95% were seen once. The starting material was peripheral blood, obtained after neoadjuvant nivolumab, alone or with ipilimumab, at or shortly before surgery. The receptor set was obtained from an adult with non-small cell lung cancer. The CDR3 runs from the conserved cysteine through the conserved F or W. Size is stated for part of the rows, as once, few or many counts, or as a class when the clone is expanded.

abundance	j_gene	v_gene	CDR3aa
-	TRBJ2-7	TRBV5-1	CASSSLDRARSEQYF
-	TRBJ1-1	TRBV7-2	CASSLIISSPAVF
-	TRBJ1-1	TRBV6-5	CASSYGGARTEAFF
-	TRBJ2-5	TRBV11-3	CASSLAGAAQETQYF
-	TRBJ1-1	TRBV5-1	CASSTQGGGTEAFF
-	TRBJ1-2	TRBV2	CASSKHGQGADYGYTF
-	TRBJ2-5	TRBV9	CASSLSGETQYF
-	TRBJ1-2	TRBV4-1	CASSQDRGLGNYGYTF
-	TRBJ2-3	TRBV11-2	CASSFDGAGGTDTQYF
-	TRBJ1-4	TRBV7-2	CASSHREGYGLTNEKLFF
-	TRBJ2-7	TRBV10-2	CASKKGGPGRGDEQYF
-	TRBJ1-6	TRBV5-1	CASSLTGTKYNSPLHF
-	TRBJ2-7	TRBV7-2	CASRTELPYEQYF
-	TRBJ2-7	TRBV14	CASSQRTPGEQYF
-	TRBJ2-1	TRBV11-3	CASSTNRVNEQFF
-	TRBJ1-2	TRBV13	CASSLGTANYGYTF
-	TRBJ1-1	TRBV7-3	CASSSGRDSGEAFF
-	TRBJ1-1	TRBV5-4	CASSPPQGAITEAFF
-	TRBJ2-1	TRBV7-2	CASSPFRRGSGNEQFF
-	TRBJ1-1	TRBV11-2	CASRLSEKDTEAFF
-	TRBJ2-2	TRBV5-5	CASSLASRVETGELFF
-	TRBJ2-1	TRBV5-6	CASSFDLTGNEQFF
-	TRBJ2-5	TRBV7-2	CASSVGREETQYF
-	TRBJ2-7	TRBV2	CASSEAGARTEQYF
-	TRBJ2-7	TRBV6-5	CASSPQRTSQGEQYF
-	TRBJ1-6	TRBV7-3	CASSLMAGDNSPLHF
-	TRBJ2-5	TRBV11-1	CASSSLDRPRGETQYF
-	TRBJ1-2	TRBV11-2	CASSLFRQDSYGYTF
-	TRBJ1-2	TRBV5-4	CASSLYRDKSNYGYTF
-	TRBJ1-2	TRBV4-3	CASSQDTGWHYGYTF
-	TRBJ2-7	TRBV2	CASSFHQGAREQYF
-	TRBJ1-1	TRBV10-3	CAISESQGGMNTEAFF
once	TRBJ2-2	TRBV5-4	CASSLGGRTVNTGELFF
-	TRBJ1-1	TRBV5-4	CASSVPGRGGTEAFF
once	TRBJ2-1	TRBV29-1	CSVKQGAGNEQFF
-	TRBJ2-7	TRBV20-1	CSAGETYEQYF
-	TRBJ1-1	TRBV5-1	CASSLDSQGTMNTEAFF
-	TRBJ1-1	TRBV9	CASSVAPDWGTEAFF
-	TRBJ1-3	TRBV9	CASSVGTTSGNTIYF
-	TRBJ2-7	TRBV6-1	CASSLGTGGYEQYF
-	TRBJ1-4	TRBV5-1	CASSAGTGVEKLFF